The present entry profiles one T cell receptor beta chain with its context. Clones were read by immunoSEQ multiplex PCR, and TCRdb kept only the in-frame ones, dropping some. The table includes some 14,000 clones, 80% detected once. The data were taken from a study of blood T cell repertoires in COVID-19. Study at large: Nucleic acid was either cDNA or gDNA, and it came from T cells, B-cell-depleted T cells, or PBMCs.

Germline V CDR1 and CDR2: SGHVS, FNYEAQ. J lost 3 bases, V lost 8 bases, and 6 bases had no gene match. This CDR3 has 14 residues. The sequence was collected from a human donor in a cohort sampled during active COVID-19. J is TRBJ2-3 and V is TRBV7-6, with TRBD1 identical over 9 bases. The sequencing input was peripheral blood. CDR3 region: CASLQGAGTDTQYF. The CDR3 DNA reads TGTGCCAGCTTACAGGGGGCAGGAACAGATACGCAGTATTTT. Full variable domain (outside the CDR3, taken from reference TRBV7-6 and TRBJ2-3): GAGVSQSPRYKVTKRGQDVALRCDPISGHVSLYWYRQALGQGPEFLTYFNYEAQQDKSGLPNDRFSAERPEGSISTLTIQRTEQRDSAMYRCASLQGAGTDTQYFGPGTRLTVL.